The 9 T cell receptor beta chains presented below share a single source sample, sequenced in a study of identical twins. TCRdb re-called the 5' RACE reads through MiXCR, storing one row per CDR3 protein. The sample lists 690,000 or so distinct CDR3 sequences, roughly 6% seen once, with 1.5% to 2% in the top ten. Sample: naive T cells sorted from blood. The receptors derive from a man younger than 35 in good health.

This chain joins TRBV3-1 and TRBJ1-5, with unresolved D. The CDR3 has 14 residues. Trimming shortened V by 5 bases and J by 4 bases, and 12 bases separated the two germline ends. Germline V CDR1 and CDR2: LGHDT, YNNKEL (reference sequence). The CDR3 DNA sequence: TGTGCCAGCAGCGACGACACCTCTAATCAGCCCCAGCATTTT. As protein: CASSDDTSNQPQHF.

This chain links TRBV7-8 with TRBJ2-7; the D gene is possibly TRBD2 (5 bases). V was cut by 1 base and J by 3 bases, with 7 bases left in between. Germline V lookup: CDR1 SGHVS, CDR2 FQNEAQ. The CDR3 has 13 residues. DNA of the CDR3: TGTGCCAGCAGCTTAGACGGGGACTACGAGCAGTACGTC. This translates into CASSLDGDYEQYV.

This clonotype has a handful of counts. The chain combines TRBV20-1 with TRBJ1-4; no reliable D call. The CDR3 is 13 residues long. The germline gives CDR1 DFQATT, CDR2 SNEGSKA (reference sequence). Trimming left V 6 bases short and J 8 bases short, with 16 bases between. The CDR3 loop is CSAQKREVEKLFF. Here the CDR3 DNA reads TGCAGTGCCCAAAAAAGAGAGGTCGAAAAACTGTTTTTT.

In its sample, this clonotype was seen a few times. V and J are TRBV12-3 or TRBV12-4 and TRBJ1-6; 7 nucleotides line up with TRBD1. This CDR3 region has 15 residues. V shed 1 base, J shed 14 bases, and the junction held 11 bases outside the gene matches. CDR3 coding DNA: TGTGCCAGCAGTTTAGGAGGGGGCGCTTCAGGGGCCCTCCACTTT. Its translation is CASSLGGGASGALHF.

This clonotype showed up many times. The gene calls are TRBV5-5 and TRBJ2-1, with 8 bases fitting TRBD1. This CDR3 region has 14 residues. The ends lost 4 bases at V and 3 bases at J; junction bases unmatched: 3. Germline V gene lookup returns CDR1 SGHKS and CDR2 YYEKEE (reference sequence). The CDR3 DNA reads TGTGCCAGCAGCCAGGGGGCCGACTACAATGAGCAGTTCTTC. This codes for CASSQGADYNEQFF. Using reference TRBV5-5 and TRBJ2-1 for the parts outside the CDR3, the full variable domain is DAGVTQSPTHLIKTRGQQVTLRCSPISGHKSVSWYQQVLGQGPQFIFQYYEKEERGRGNFPDRFSARQFPNYSSELNVNALLLGDSALYLCASSQGADYNEQFFGPGTRLTVL.

This clonotype was seen many times. The chain has TRBV12-3 or TRBV12-4 and TRBJ2-2; D ambiguous. V gave up 9 bases and J gave up 1 base, with 9 bases separating them. CDR3 size: 13 residues. The CDR3 loop is CASRIGNTGELFF. Written as DNA, the CDR3 is TGTGCCAGTCGAATTGGGAACACCGGGGAGCTGTTTTTT.

This clonotype was recorded a few times. The CDR3 region is CASSRSGASSGNTIYF. DNA of the CDR3: TGTGCCAGCAGTCGTTCAGGGGCCTCCTCTGGAAACACCATATATTTT. V is TRBV7-9 and J is TRBJ1-3, with D tentatively TRBD1 (6 bases). The V end was cut by 6 bases, the J end by 0 bases, with 15 bases between. The CDR3 has 16 residues. The germline V gene encodes CDR1 SEHNR and CDR2 FQNEAQ (reference sequence).

This clonotype has a handful of counts. The V call is TRBV7-2, the J call TRBJ1-2; no firm D call. This CDR3 comprises 12 residues. From germline, CDR1 is SGHTA and CDR2 FQGNSA. The V end was cut by 5 bases, the J end by 6 bases, with 10 bases between. The CDR3 protein is CASSPGKDGYTF. Here the CDR3 DNA reads TGTGCCAGCAGCCCTGGGAAGGATGGCTACACCTTC. Looking up the rest from reference TRBV7-2 and TRBJ1-2 gives the full variable domain: GAGVSQSPSNKVTEKGKDVELRCDPISGHTALYWYRQSLGQGLEFLIYFQGNSAPDKSGLPSDRFSAERTGGSVSTLTIQRTQQEDSAVYLCASSPGKDGYTFGSGTRLTVV.

The V gene is TRBV6-4, the J gene TRBJ2-7; perhaps TRBD1 as D (5 bases). The CDR3 is 15 residues long. V was cut by 4 bases and J by 3 bases, with 16 bases left in between. Per the germline V gene, CDR1 is MRHNA and CDR2 is SNTAGT. The DNA of the CDR3 is TGTGCCAGCAGTGGGGCCCCCAGGGTCAACTACGAGCAGTACGTC. Protein sequence: CASSGAPRVNYEQYV.